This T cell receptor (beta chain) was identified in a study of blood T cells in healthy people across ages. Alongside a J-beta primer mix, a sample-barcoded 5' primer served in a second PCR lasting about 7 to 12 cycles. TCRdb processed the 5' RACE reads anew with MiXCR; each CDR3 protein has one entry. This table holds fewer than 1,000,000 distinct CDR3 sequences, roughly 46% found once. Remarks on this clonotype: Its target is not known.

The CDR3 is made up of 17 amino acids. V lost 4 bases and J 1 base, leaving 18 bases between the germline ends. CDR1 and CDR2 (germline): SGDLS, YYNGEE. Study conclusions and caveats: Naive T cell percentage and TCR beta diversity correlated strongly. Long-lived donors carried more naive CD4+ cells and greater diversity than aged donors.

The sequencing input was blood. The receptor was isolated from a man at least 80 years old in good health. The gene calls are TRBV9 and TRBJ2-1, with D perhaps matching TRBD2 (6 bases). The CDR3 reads CASSPLGGVGSYNEQFF. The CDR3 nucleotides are TGTGCCAGCAGCCCGTTGGGGGGAGTAGGATCCTACAATGAGCAGTTCTTC.